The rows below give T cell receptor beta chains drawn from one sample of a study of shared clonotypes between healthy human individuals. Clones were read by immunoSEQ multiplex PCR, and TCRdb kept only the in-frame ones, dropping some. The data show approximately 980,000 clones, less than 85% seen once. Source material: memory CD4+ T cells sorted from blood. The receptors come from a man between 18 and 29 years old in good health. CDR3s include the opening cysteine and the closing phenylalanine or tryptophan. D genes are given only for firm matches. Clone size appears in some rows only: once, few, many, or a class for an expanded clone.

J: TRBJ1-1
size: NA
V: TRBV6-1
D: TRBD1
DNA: TGTGCCAGCAGCCGGGCAGGGGGTAACACTGAAGCTTTCTTT
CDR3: CASSRAGGNTEAFF

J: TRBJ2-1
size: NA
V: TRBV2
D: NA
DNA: TGTGCCAGCAGTGAACGACGGGGGTACAATGAGCAGTTCTTC
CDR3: CASSERRGYNEQFF

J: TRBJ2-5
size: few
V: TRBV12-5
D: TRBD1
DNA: TGTGCTAGTGGGACGGGACAGATAGAAGAGACCCAGTACTTC
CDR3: CASGTGQIEETQYF

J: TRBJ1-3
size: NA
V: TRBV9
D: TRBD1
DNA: TGTGCCAGCAGCGTAGACGGACAGGTTGGAAACACCATATATTTT
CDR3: CASSVDGQVGNTIYF

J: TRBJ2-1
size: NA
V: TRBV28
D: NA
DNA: TGTGCCAGCAGTCGTTGGACTGGCAATGAGCAGTTCTTC
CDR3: CASSRWTGNEQFF

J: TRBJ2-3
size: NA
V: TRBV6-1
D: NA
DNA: TGTGCCAGCAGTGAAGCTTATCCAGGGTCCCTTTGGAATACGCAGTATTTT
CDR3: CASSEAYPGSLWNTQYF

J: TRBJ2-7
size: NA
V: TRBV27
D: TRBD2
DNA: TGTGCCAGCAGTTGGAGCGGGGGGGCCTACGAGCAGTACTTC
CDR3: CASSWSGGAYEQYF

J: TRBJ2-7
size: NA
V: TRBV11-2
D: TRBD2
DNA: TGTGCCAGCAGCTTAGCGGGGGGTCCCTACGAGCAGTACTTC
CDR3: CASSLAGGPYEQYF

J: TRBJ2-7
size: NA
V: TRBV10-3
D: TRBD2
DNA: TGTGCCATCACCGCCGGGGGGGGCCGGGACGAGCAGTACTTC
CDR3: CAITAGGGRDEQYF

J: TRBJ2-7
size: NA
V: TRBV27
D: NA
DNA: TGTGCCAGCAGGCTCAACAGGGAGCAGTACTTC
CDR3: CASRLNREQYF

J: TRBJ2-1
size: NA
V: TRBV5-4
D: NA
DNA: TGTGCCAGCAGCTTGGCCGCGGGGGCGAGTTACAATGAGCAGTTCTTC
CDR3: CASSLAAGASYNEQFF

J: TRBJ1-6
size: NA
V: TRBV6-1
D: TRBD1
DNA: TGTGCCAGCAAGGACAGGGGGATTTCACCCCTCCACTTT
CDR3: CASKDRGISPLHF

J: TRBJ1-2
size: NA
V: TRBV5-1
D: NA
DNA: TGCGCCAGCCGGGACTTAGGTTATGGCTACACCTTC
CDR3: CASRDLGYGYTF

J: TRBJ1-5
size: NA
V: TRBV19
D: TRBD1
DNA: TGTGCCAGTAGTATAGAGGGACAGGGGGCGAGGAATCAGCCCCAGCATTTT
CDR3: CASSIEGQGARNQPQHF

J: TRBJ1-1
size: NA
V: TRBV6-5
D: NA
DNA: TGTGCCAGCAGGGGGTCTCGCACTGAAGCTTTCTTT
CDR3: CASRGSRTEAFF

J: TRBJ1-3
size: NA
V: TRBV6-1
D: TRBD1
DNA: TGTGCCAGCTGGGGACAGTATGGAAACACCATATATTTT
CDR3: CASWGQYGNTIYF

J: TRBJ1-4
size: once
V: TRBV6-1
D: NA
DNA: TGTGCCAGCAGTCAGGGTAGAGGTGAAAAACTGTTTTTT
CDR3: CASSQGRGEKLFF

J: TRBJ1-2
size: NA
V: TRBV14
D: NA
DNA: TGTGCCAGCAGCCTAACGGGCCCCGGCTCCGCTGGCTACACCTTC
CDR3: CASSLTGPGSAGYTF

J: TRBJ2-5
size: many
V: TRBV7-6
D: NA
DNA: TGTGCCAGCCACTCGGGTCCGGGAAGGGGAAAGGGGGAGACCCAGTACTTC
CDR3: CASHSGPGRGKGETQYF

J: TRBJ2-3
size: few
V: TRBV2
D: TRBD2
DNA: TGTGCCAGCAGTGAAGGGGGGGGAAGCACAGATACGCAGTATTTT
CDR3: CASSEGGGSTDTQYF

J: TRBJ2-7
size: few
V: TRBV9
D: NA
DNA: TGTGCCAGCAGCTCAGCCCCGACAGTCTCCTACGAGCAGTACTTC
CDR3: CASSSAPTVSYEQYF

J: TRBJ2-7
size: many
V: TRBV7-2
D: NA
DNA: TGTGCCAGCAGCGAGGACTATTCCTACGAGCAGTACTTC
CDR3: CASSEDYSYEQYF